The clone carrying this T cell receptor beta chain was counted once. The antigen remains undetermined. Trimming removed 5 bases at V and 7 bases at J, with 18 bases between. The CDR3 sequence is 16 residues long. CDR1 is SEHNR and CDR2 is FQNEAQ in the germline V gene (reference sequence). This specimen belongs to a study of radiotherapy plus CTLA-4 blockade in lung cancer. Study-wide background: Among patients, over 15% showed objective responses, and 30% to 35% had disease control. Study-level findings and limits: Expansion in blood of tumor-derived TCR clones was seen after radiotherapy plus ipilimumab. Early shifts in blood T cell clones, with interferon-beta, reportedly predicted response best.

The repertoire was sequenced with immunoSEQ multiplex PCR; TCRdb's copy has only in-frame clones and lacks some. This sample carries 25,000 to 35,000 clones, roughly four fifths of them seen once, and the ten largest clones take 7% to 9.5%. The source of this sequence is a human donor with non-small cell lung cancer who had stable disease on radiotherapy plus ipilimumab. The material sequenced was peripheral blood, taken from a patient treated with radiotherapy plus ipilimumab. The gene calls are TRBV7-9 and TRBJ1-6; D is perhaps TRBD1 (6 bases). The CDR3 nucleotides read TGTGCCAGCAGCCCTACAGGGAGACGAGGGAATTCACCCCTCCACTTT. Protein product: CASSPTGRRGNSPLHF.